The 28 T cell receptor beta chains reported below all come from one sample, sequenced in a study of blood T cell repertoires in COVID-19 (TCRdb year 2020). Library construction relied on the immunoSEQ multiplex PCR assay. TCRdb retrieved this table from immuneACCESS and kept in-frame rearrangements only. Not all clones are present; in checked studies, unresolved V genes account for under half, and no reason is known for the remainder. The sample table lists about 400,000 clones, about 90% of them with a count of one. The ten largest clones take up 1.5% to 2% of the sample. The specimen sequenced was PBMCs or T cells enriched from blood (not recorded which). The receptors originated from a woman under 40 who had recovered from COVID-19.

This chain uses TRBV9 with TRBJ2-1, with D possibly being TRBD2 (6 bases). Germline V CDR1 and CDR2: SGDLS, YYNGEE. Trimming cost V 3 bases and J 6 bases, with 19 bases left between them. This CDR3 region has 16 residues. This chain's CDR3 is CASSARAGGGSNEQFF. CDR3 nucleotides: TGTGCCAGCAGCGCGAGGGCAGGTGGGGGGTCCAATGAGCAGTTCTTC.

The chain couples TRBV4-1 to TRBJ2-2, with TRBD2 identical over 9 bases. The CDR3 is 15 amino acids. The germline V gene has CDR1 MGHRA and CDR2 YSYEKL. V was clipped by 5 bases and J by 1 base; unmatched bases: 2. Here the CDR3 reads CASSDSGRNTGELFF. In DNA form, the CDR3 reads TGCGCCAGCAGCGATAGCGGGAGGAACACCGGGGAGCTGTTTTTT.

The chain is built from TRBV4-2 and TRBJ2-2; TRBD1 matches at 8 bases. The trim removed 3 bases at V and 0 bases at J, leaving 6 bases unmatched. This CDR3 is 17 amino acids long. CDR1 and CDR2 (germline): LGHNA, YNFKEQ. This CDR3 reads CASSHLQGGTNTGELFF. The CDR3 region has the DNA TGTGCCAGCAGCCATCTACAGGGGGGAACGAACACCGGGGAGCTGTTTTTT.

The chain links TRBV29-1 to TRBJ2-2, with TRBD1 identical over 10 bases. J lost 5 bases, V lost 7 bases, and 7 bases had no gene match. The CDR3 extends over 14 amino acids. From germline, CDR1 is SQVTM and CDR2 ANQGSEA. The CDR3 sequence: CSADRGHRTGELFF. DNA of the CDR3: TGCAGCGCCGACAGGGGGCACCGAACCGGGGAGCTGTTTTTT.

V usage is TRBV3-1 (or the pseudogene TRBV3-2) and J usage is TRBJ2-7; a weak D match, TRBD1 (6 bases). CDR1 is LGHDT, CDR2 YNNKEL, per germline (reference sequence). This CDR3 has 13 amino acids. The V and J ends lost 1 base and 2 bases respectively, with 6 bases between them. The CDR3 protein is CASSQGDTYEQYF. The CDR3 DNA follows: TGTGCCAGCAGCCAAGGGGACACCTACGAGCAGTACTTC.

CDR3 sequence reads: CASSLAGVGETQYF. The CDR3 region has the DNA TGCGCCAGCAGCTTAGCGGGAGTAGGAGAGACCCAGTACTTC. The chain joins TRBV5-1 to TRBJ2-5; 8 nucleotides match TRBD2. The germline V gene has CDR1 SGHRS and CDR2 YFSETQ. V lost 2 bases, J lost 4 bases, and 4 bases stayed unmatched. There are 14 residues in the CDR3. Drawing the rest from reference TRBV5-1 and TRBJ2-5, the complete variable domain is KAGVTQTPRYLIKTRGQQVTLSCSPISGHRSVSWYQQTPGQGLQFLFEYFSETQRNKGNFPGRFSGRQFSNSRSEMNVSTLELGDSALYLCASSLAGVGETQYFGPGTRLLVL.

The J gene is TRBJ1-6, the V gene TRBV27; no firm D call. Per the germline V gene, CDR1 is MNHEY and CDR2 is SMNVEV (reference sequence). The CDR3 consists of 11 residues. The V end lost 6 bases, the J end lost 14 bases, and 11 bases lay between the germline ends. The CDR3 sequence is CASRSQFTLHF. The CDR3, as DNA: TGTGCCAGCAGGTCCCAATTCACCCTCCACTTT.

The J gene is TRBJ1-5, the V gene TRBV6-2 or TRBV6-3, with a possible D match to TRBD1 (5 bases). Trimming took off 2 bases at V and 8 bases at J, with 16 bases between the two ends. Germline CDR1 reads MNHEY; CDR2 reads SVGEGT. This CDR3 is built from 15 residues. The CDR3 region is CASSYVSAGWEPQHF. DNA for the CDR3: TGTGCCAGCAGTTACGTGAGTGCAGGGTGGGAGCCCCAGCATTTT.

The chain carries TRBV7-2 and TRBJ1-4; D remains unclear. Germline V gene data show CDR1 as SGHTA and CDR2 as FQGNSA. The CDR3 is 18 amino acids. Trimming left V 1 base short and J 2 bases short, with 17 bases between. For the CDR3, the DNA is TGTGCCAGCAGCTTAGTTGGAGGGATTAGTAGGACTAATGAAAAACTGTTTTTT. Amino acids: CASSLVGGISRTNEKLFF.

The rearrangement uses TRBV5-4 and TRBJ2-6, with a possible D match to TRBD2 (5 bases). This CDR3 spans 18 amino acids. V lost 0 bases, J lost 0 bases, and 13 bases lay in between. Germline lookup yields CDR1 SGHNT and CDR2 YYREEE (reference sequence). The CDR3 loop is CASSLGGLIHSGANVLTF. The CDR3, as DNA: TGTGCCAGCAGCTTGGGCGGGTTGATTCACTCTGGGGCCAACGTCCTGACTTTC.

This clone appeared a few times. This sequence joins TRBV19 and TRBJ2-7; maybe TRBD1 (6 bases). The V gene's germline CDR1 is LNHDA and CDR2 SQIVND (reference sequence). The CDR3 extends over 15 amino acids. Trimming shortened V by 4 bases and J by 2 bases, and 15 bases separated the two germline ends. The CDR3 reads CASSTSGVGAYEQYF. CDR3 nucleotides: TGTGCCAGTAGTACATCAGGGGTTGGGGCCTACGAGCAGTACTTC.

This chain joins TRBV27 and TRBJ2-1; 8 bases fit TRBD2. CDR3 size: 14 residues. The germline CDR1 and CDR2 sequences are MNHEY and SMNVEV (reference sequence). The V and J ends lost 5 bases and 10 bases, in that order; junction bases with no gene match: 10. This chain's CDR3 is CASSPGGPQLEQFF. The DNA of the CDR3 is TGTGCCAGCAGTCCGGGAGGGCCTCAGTTAGAGCAGTTCTTC.

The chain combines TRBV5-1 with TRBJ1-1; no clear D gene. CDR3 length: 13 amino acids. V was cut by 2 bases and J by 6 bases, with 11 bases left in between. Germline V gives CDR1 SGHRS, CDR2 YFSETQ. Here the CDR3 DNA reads TGCGCCAGCAGCTTCTTAAGCTCCTCTGAAGCTTTCTTT. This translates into CASSFLSSSEAFF.

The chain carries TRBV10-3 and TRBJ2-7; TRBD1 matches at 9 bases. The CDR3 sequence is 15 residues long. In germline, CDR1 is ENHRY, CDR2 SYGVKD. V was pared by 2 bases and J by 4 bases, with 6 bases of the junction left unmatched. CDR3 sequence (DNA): TGTGCCATCAGTGAGATAACAGGGGGCAAGTACGAGCAGTACTTC. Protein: CAISEITGGKYEQYF.

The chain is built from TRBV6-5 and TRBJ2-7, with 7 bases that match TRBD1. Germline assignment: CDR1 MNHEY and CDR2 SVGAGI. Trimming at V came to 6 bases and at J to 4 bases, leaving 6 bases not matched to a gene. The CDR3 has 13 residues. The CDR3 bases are TGTGCCAGCAGCATGGGACAGCGATACGAGCAGTACTTC. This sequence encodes CASSMGQRYEQYF.

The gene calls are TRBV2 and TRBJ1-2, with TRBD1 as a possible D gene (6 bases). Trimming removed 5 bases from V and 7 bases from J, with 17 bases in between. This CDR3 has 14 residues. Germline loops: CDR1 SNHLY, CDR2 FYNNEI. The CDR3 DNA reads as TGTGCCAGCAGTTGGGAGCGGGGGCGAGGTGGCTACACCTTC. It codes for CASSWERGRGGYTF.

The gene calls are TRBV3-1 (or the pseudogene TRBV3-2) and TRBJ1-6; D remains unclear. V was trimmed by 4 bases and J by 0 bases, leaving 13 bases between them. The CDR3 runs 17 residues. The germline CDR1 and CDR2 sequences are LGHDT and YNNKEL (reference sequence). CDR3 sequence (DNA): TGTGCCAGCAGCCCCCGCCGGCAGGTCTCCTATAATTCACCCCTCCACTTT. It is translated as CASSPRRQVSYNSPLHF.

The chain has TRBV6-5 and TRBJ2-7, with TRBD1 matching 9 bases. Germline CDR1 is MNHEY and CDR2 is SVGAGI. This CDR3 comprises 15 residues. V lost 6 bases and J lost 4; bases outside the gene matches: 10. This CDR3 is CASSSGGTGFYEQYF. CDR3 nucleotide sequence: TGTGCCAGCAGCTCCGGCGGGACAGGGTTTTACGAGCAGTACTTC.

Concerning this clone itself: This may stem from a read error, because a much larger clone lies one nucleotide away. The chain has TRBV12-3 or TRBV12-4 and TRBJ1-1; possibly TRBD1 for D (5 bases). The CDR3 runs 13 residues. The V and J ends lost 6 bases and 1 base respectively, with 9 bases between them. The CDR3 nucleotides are TGTGCCAGCAGACCCCAGGGGAACACTGAAGCTTTCTTT. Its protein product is CASRPQGNTEAFF.

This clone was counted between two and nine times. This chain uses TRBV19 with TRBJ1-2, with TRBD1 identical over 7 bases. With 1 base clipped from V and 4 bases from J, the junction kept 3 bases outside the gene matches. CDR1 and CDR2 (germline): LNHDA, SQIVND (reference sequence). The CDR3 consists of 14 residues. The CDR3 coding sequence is TGTGCCAGTAGTATAGGGGGACAGTTCTATGGCTACACCTTC. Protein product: CASSIGGQFYGYTF.

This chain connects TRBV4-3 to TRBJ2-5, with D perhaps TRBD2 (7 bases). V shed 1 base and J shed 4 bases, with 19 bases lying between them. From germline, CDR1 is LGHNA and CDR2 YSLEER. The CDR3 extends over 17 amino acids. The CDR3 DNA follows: TGCGCCAGCAGCCAAGTAACCGGGGCGGGGGCCGGAGAGACCCAGTACTTC. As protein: CASSQVTGAGAGETQYF.

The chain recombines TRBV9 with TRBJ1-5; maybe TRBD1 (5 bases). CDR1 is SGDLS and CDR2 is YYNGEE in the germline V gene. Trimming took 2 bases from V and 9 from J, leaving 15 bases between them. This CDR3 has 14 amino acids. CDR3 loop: CASSVGGTAVPQHF. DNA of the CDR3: TGTGCCAGCAGCGTCGGGGGGACTGCCGTGCCCCAGCATTTT.

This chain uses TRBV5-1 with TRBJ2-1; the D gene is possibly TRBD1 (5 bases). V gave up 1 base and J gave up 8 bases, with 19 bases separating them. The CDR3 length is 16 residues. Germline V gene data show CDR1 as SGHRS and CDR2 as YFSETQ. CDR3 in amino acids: CASSLNRLSVGDEQFF. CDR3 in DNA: TGCGCCAGCAGCTTGAATCGTTTGTCGGTAGGGGATGAGCAGTTCTTC.

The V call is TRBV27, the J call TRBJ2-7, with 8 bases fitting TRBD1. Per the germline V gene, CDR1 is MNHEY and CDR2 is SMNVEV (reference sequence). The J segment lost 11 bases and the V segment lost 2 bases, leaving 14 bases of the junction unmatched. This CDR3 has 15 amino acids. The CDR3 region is CASSLGGQGNRKKYF. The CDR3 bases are TGTGCCAGCAGTTTAGGAGGACAGGGCAATCGAAAAAAGTACTTC.

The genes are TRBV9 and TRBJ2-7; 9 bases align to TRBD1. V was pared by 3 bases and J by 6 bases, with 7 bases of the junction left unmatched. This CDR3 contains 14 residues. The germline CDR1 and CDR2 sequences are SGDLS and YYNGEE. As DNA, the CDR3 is TGTGCCAGCAGCGCGGACAGGGGAACGCGCGAGCAGTACTTC. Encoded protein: CASSADRGTREQYF.

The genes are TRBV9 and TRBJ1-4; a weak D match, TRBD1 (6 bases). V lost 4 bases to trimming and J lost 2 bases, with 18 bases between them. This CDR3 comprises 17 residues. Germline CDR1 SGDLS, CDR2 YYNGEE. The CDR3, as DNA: TGTGCCAGCAGCCCGACAGGCCATCAGGGCACTAATGAAAAACTGTTTTTT. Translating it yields CASSPTGHQGTNEKLFF. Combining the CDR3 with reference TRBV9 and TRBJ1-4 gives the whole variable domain DSGVTQTPKHLITATGQRVTLRCSPRSGDLSVYWYQQSLDQGLQFLIQYYNGEERAKGNILERFSAQQFPDLHSELNLSSLELGDSALYFCASSPTGHQGTNEKLFFGSGTQLSVL.

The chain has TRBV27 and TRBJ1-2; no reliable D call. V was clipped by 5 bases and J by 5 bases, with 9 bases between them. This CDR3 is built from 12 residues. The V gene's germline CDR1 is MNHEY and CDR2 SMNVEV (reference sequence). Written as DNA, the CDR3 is TGTGCCAGCAGTCGTGACTTGTATGGCTACACCTTC. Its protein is CASSRDLYGYTF.

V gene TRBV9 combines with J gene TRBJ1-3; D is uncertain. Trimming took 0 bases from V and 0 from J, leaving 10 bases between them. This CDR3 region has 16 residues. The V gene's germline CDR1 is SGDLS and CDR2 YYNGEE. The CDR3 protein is CASSVGIDYSGNTIYF. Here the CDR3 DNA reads TGTGCCAGCAGCGTAGGTATAGACTACTCTGGAAACACCATATATTTT.